This T cell receptor beta chain was found in a study of T cell responses to AZD1222 COVID-19 vaccine (dated by TCRdb to the early 2020s). As for the study more broadly: AZD1222 recipients given second doses at about 4 weeks or at about 12 weeks were pooled, since spike-specific TCR depth and breadth were not found to differ between the two schedules. TCR sequencing was performed for roughly 240 trial participants, of whom around 210 were given two doses of AZD1222 and around 26 were given two doses of MenACWY control vaccine. Trial participants were enrolled by age into 18-55, 56-69 and 70-plus year subgroups, with about 150, 27 and 61 TCR-sequenced participants respectively.

The CDR3 regions of human TCRbeta chains were analyzed by immunosequencing. Per the original workflow: Repertoire TCRs were checked for matches against a reference library of SARS-CoV-2-specific TCRs that had been generated using the MIRA antigen-specificity platform. Breadth was defined as the fraction of unique TCRs that were SARS-CoV-2-associated. Depth was defined as the fraction of total T cells that were SARS-CoV-2-associated. Using the MIRA data, every spike-specific TCR was mapped to the spike region that the TCR reacted to and assigned to either a CD4 or a CD8 class. Log10-transformed breadth and depth values were compared by one-way ANOVA with Sidak's multiple comparisons tests. Imported from immuneACCESS, the table was reduced by TCRdb to in-frame sequences with V and J called. These copies leave out some clones; in studies compared against another copy, an unresolved V gene accounts for under half, and the cause of the remainder is not known. From that table come the V and J calls and clone size; the DNA was used to work out D and trimming. This sample gives over 100,000 clones in total; roughly 90% of them show up just once. Of the sample, over 15% falls within the top ten clones.

The meaning of the sample's time point label: baseline before first vaccination. Samples from vaccinated people were obtained from the UK trials COV001 and COV002, which included a single-blind randomized controlled phase 2/3 trial of AZD1222 (ChAdOx1 nCoV-19) in healthy adults. Trial participant PBMC samples were collected at day 0 and day 28 after the second dose for TCRbeta chain sequencing. Details on this clone: Its antigen remains undetermined. There are no base qualities to consult, and no much larger clone falls within one base.

V and J are trimmed by 5 bases and 8 bases, and the gene matches miss 5 bases of the junction. There are 13 amino acids in the CDR3, from cysteine to phenylalanine inclusive. Solely the CDR3 DNA is kept, with 39 bases framed from the first base. CDR1 and CDR2, per the germline V gene, are SNHLY and FYNNEI. The paper's findings and limits, for the study overall: Reportedly, almost half of the unique spike-specific TCRs recognized epitopes lying outside the regions that are mutated in the B.1.351 and B.1.1.7 variants. In the small 56-69-year group, the increase in depth fell short of significance, most likely because of low power. Participants were mostly white British, with more females than males. The authors suggested clonal diversity may have been underestimated. Because no day 14 peak-response samples were available, the repertoires could be characterized only after the peak T cell response. Conclusions about previously exposed vaccinees are limited because only six or seven AZD1222 recipients were SARS-CoV-2 seropositive at baseline. Vaccine-associated CD4 TCRs spanned the whole spike protein, with dominant responses in regions 160-218 and 743-854. After two AZD1222 doses, spike-specific TCR breadth and depth were significantly higher than at day 0 and than in MenACWY recipients.

This sample comprised peripheral blood, obtained on day 0 of AZD1222 vaccination. In this chain, TRBV2 is recombined with TRBJ2-2, and TRBD1 matches 7 of the central bases. The TCR was taken from an adult in good health. The sequence in DNA is TGTGCCAGCAGTAGACAGGGAGATGGGGAGCTGTTTTTT. This sequence encodes CASSRQGDGELFF.